These T cell receptor beta chains were read from a single sample in a study of human versus mouse CDR3 diversity and MHC coevolution. Sequencing was performed with immunoSEQ multiplex PCR; in TCRdb, only in-frame clones are kept and a portion is missing. Of fewer than 100,000 clones listed, 90% to 95% are singletons. The sequenced sample consisted of naive CD4+ T cells from blood. The receptors were sampled from a person between 25 and 69 years old in good health. CDR3s include the opening cysteine and the closing phenylalanine or tryptophan. The D gene is left open where the match is weak. Part of the rows lack a size; the others show once, few, many or a class for expanded clones.

>TRBD1|TRBV7-8|TRBJ1-1|-|15
TGTGCCAGCAGCTTAATATCAGGGGGGAACACTGAAGCTTTCTTT
CASSLISGGNTEAFF
>-|TRBV5-1|TRBJ2-7|-|13
TGCGCCAGCAAGGGGCAGGGATTACACGAGCAGTACTTC
CASKGQGLHEQYF
>-|TRBV11-2|TRBJ1-4|-|16
TGTGCCAGCAGCTTCGCCTGGACAGCGGCTAATGAAAAACTGTTTTTT
CASSFAWTAANEKLFF
>-|TRBV19|TRBJ1-1|once|12
TGTGCCAGTAGTATCCGGAACACTGAAGCTTTCTTT
CASSIRNTEAFF
>TRBD1|TRBV5-6|TRBJ2-7|-|14
TGTGCCAGCAGCCTGGACAGGGGTTTGAGGGAGCAGTACTTC
CASSLDRGLREQYF
>-|TRBV9|TRBJ2-5|-|15
TGTGCCAGCAGCGTAGCCTCGCGGGATCAAGAGACCCAGTACTTC
CASSVASRDQETQYF
>TRBD1|TRBV6-4|TRBJ1-1|once|14
TGTGCCAGCAGTGACTCGTTACAGGGGGCGCTTGTTTTCTTT
CASSDSLQGALVFF
>-|TRBV9|TRBJ1-4|-|14
TGTGCCAGCAGCGTGGGCCAGCAGTATGAAAAACTGTTTTTT
CASSVGQQYEKLFF
>-|TRBV19|TRBJ2-1|once|20
TGTGCCAGTAGCGCTACAGTTTCCGTTTCGGGGTACAGCTCCTACAATGAGCAGTTCTTC
CASSATVSVSGYSSYNEQFF
>-|TRBV7-2|TRBJ2-5|-|16
TGTGCCAGCAGCCCTAGGTGGGGACTGGTGGGAGAGACCCAGTACTTC
CASSPRWGLVGETQYF
>-|TRBV30|TRBJ2-3|-|12
TGTGCCTGGAGCCCAGGTGGGGATACGCAGTATTTT
CAWSPGGDTQYF
>TRBD1|TRBV25-1|TRBJ2-3|-|16
TGTGCCAGCAGTGAATCGGGACAGGGGTTCGCAGATACGCAGTATTTT
CASSESGQGFADTQYF
>-|TRBV7-8|TRBJ1-1|-|11
TGTGCCAGCAGCAACCAGGGGGAAGCTTTCTTT
CASSNQGEAFF
>-|TRBV28|TRBJ1-5|-|15
TGTGCCAGCAGTTTAGGTGGACACAGCAATCAGCCCCAGCATTTT
CASSLGGHSNQPQHF